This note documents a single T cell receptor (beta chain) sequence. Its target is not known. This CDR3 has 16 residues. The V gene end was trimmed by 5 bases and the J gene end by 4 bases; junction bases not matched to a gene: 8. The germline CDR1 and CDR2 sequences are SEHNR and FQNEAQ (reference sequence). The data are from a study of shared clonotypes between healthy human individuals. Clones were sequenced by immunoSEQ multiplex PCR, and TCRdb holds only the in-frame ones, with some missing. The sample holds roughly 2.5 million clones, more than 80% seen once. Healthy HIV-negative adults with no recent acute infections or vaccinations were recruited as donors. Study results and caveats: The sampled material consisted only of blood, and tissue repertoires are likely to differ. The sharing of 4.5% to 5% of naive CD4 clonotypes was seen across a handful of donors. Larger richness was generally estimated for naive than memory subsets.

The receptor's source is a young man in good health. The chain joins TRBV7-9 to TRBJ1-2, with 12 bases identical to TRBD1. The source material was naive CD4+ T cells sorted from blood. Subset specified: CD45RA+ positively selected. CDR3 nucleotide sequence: TGTGCCAGCAGCCAGCGGGACAGGGGGCTGGTCTATGGCTACACCTTC. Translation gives CASSQRDRGLVYGYTF.